A single sample gave rise to the 32 T cell receptor beta chains below, sequenced in a study of T cell repertoires in MIS-A myocarditis. Sequencing used immunoSEQ multiplex PCR; TCRdb keeps in-frame clones, though not all of them. The sample consists of 11,000 or so clones, roughly 84% of them appearing once. The sequencing sample was made of right ventricle heart tissue obtained at autopsy. Source of these receptors: a young man with fulminant myocarditis from multisystem inflammatory syndrome in adults (MIS-A) after COVID-19.

V gene TRBV7-3 combines with J gene TRBJ2-3, with D perhaps assigned TRBD1 or TRBD2 (5 bases each). The CDR3 runs 15 residues. Looked up from germline, CDR1 is SGHTA and CDR2 is FQGTGA. The V end lost 5 bases, the J end lost 4 bases, and 16 bases lay between the germline ends. The CDR3 region is CASSPGPKEPDTQYF. CDR3 nucleotide sequence: TGTGCCAGCAGCCCGGGACCGAAGGAGCCAGATACGCAGTATTTT.

V and J are TRBV27 and TRBJ2-3; D may be TRBD1 (5 bases). The CDR3 spans 14 residues. Germline loops: CDR1 MNHEY, CDR2 SMNVEV (reference sequence). V lost 4 bases, J lost 8 bases, and 16 bases lay in between. The CDR3 bases are TGTGCCAGCAGTTCCGACAGACCCACGGGTACGCAGTATTTT. This translates into CASSSDRPTGTQYF.

The genes are TRBV6-6 and TRBJ2-5, with 7 nucleotides matching TRBD1. The ends lost 3 bases at V and 4 bases at J; junction bases unmatched: 8. CDR3 length: 15 amino acids. Germline assignment: CDR1 MNHNY and CDR2 SVGAGI (reference sequence). The CDR3 region is CASSYHPGQPETQYF. The CDR3 bases are TGTGCCAGCAGTTATCATCCGGGACAGCCAGAGACCCAGTACTTC.

The chain has TRBV10-3 and TRBJ2-1; 10 nucleotides line up with TRBD2. This CDR3 has 14 residues. The junction had 2 bases not matched to a gene; V was cut back by 8 bases and J by 1 base. CDR1 is ENHRY and CDR2 is SYGVKD in the germline V gene. This chain's CDR3 is CAILAGASYNEQFF. The DNA of the CDR3 is TGTGCCATCCTAGCGGGAGCTTCCTACAATGAGCAGTTCTTC.

This clone was seen a single time. J is TRBJ2-5 and V is TRBV20-1, with 7 bases fitting TRBD2. Trimming removed 3 bases from V and 6 bases from J; junction bases left unmatched: 13. Per the germline V gene, CDR1 is DFQATT and CDR2 is SNEGSKA (reference sequence). The length of the CDR3 is 15 residues. The DNA for the CDR3 is TGCAGTGCTAGTAGTTTTGACGGGAGGAGGAAGACCCAGTACTTC. Protein: CSASSFDGRRKTQYF.

As DNA, the CDR3 is TGTGCCAGCAGCCTCCCCACAAGCGAGCAGTACTTC. The encoded protein is CASSLPTSEQYF. The chain is built from TRBV5-4 and TRBJ2-7; D gene ambiguous. Per the germline V gene, CDR1 is SGHNT and CDR2 is YYREEE (reference sequence). The V and J ends lost 4 bases and 6 bases respectively, with 11 bases between them. The CDR3 has 12 amino acids.

The rearrangement links TRBV28 to TRBJ1-1; D gene ambiguous. Trimming cost V 7 bases and J 0 bases, with 9 bases left between them. The CDR3 length is 13 residues. CDR1 and CDR2 from the germline V gene are MDHEN and SYDVKM. CDR3 coding DNA: TGTGCCAGCAACGGCGAACTGAACACTGAAGCTTTCTTT. Protein product: CASNGELNTEAFF.

The V gene is TRBV5-6, the J gene TRBJ1-2, with 11 positions matching TRBD1. The CDR3 is 16 amino acids. V gave up 5 bases and J gave up 6 bases; unmatched junction bases: 12. CDR1 SGHDT and CDR2 YYEEEE come from the germline V gene. CDR3: CASSPEPTDRGHGYTF. The CDR3 DNA sequence: TGTGCCAGCAGTCCGGAACCGACGGACAGGGGGCATGGCTACACCTTC. Drawing the rest from reference TRBV5-6 and TRBJ1-2, the complete variable domain is DAGVTQSPTHLIKTRGQQVTLRCSPKSGHDTVSWYQQALGQGPQFIFQYYEEEERQRGNFPDRFSGHQFPNYSSELNVNALLLGDSALYLCASSPEPTDRGHGYTFGSGTRLTVV.

The chain carries TRBV24-1 and TRBJ2-2; D not certain. The CDR3 length is 12 residues. The V end was cut by 9 bases, the J end by 6 bases, with 10 bases between. Germline values: CDR1 KGHDR, CDR2 SFDVKD. The CDR3 DNA reads as TGTGCCACCCTCCTCGATCCCGGGGAGCTGTTTTTT. It encodes CATLLDPGELFF.

The rearrangement uses TRBV11-3 and TRBJ2-7; no clear D gene. The germline V gene has CDR1 SGHNT and CDR2 YENEEA. V was shortened by 5 bases and J by 4 bases, with 21 bases between the two germline ends. The CDR3 contains 16 residues. The CDR3: CASSPSSWVIAYEQYF. The CDR3 bases are TGTGCCAGCAGCCCGTCTTCGTGGGTAATTGCGTACGAGCAGTACTTC.

This chain links TRBV5-1 with TRBJ1-3; D is possibly TRBD1 (5 bases). The CDR3 totals 15 residues. Germline lookup yields CDR1 SGHRS and CDR2 YFSETQ. V was pared by 2 bases and J by 1 base, with 10 bases between. CDR3 nucleotides: TGCGCCAGCAGCTTATCAACAGGTTCTGGAAACACCATATATTTT. Translated, it gives CASSLSTGSGNTIYF.

This clone appeared a few times. The rearrangement uses TRBV7-9 and TRBJ1-1; 7 nucleotides agree with TRBD1. This CDR3 contains 16 residues. CDR1 and CDR2 (germline): SEHNR, FQNEAQ (reference sequence). V lost 4 bases, J lost 0 bases, and 8 bases stayed unmatched. In DNA, the CDR3 is TGTGCCAGCAGCTACCGACAGGGAGGCGTGAACACTGAAGCTTTCTTT. Amino acid sequence: CASSYRQGGVNTEAFF.

The chain links TRBV11-1 to TRBJ2-4; 7 nucleotides line up with TRBD2. Germline trimming cut 3 bases from V and 5 bases from J; bases unmatched to any gene: 1. CDR1 and CDR2 (germline): SGHAT, FQDESV (reference sequence). There are 13 residues in the CDR3. The CDR3, as DNA: TGTGCCAGCAGCTTTGGGAGGGAAAACATTCAGTACTTC. This sequence encodes CASSFGRENIQYF.

This chain links TRBV7-9 with TRBJ2-1; 7 positions match TRBD1. This CDR3 has 16 residues. Trimming cost V 5 bases and J 0 bases; bases outside gene matches: 7. Germline-derived CDR1 and CDR2 are SEHNR and FQNEAQ (reference sequence). The CDR3 sequence is CASSGTGVSSYNEQFF. In DNA, the CDR3 is TGTGCCAGCAGCGGAACAGGGGTAAGCTCCTACAATGAGCAGTTCTTC.

This chain connects TRBV6-1 to TRBJ1-2, with D maybe TRBD1 (6 bases). The V gene lost 1 base and the J gene lost 3 bases, with 15 bases spanning the gap. The CDR3 covers 16 residues. Looked up from germline, CDR1 is MNHNS and CDR2 is SASEGT. CDR3 loop: CASSEGWGRGDYGYTF. The CDR3 DNA sequence: TGTGCCAGCAGTGAAGGGTGGGGCAGGGGAGACTATGGCTACACCTTC.

This clone has only one observation. The V gene is TRBV6-5, the J gene TRBJ1-5; 7 bases align to TRBD1. J gave up 6 bases and V 6 bases, and 8 bases lay outside the gene matches. The CDR3 contains 14 residues. Looked up from germline, CDR1 is MNHEY and CDR2 is SVGAGI. CDR3 sequence (DNA): TGTGCCAGCAGGAGGCGACAGGGAATTCAGCCCCAGCATTTT. It is translated as CASRRRQGIQPQHF.

The chain employs TRBV7-2 and TRBJ1-2; D is ambiguous. Germline V CDR1 and CDR2: SGHTA, FQGNSA. V was trimmed by 1 base and J by 7 bases, leaving 7 bases between them. The CDR3 is 12 amino acids. The CDR3 loop is CASSLDRVGYTF. DNA of the CDR3: TGTGCCAGCAGCTTAGATCGGGTTGGCTACACCTTC.

The chain employs TRBV6-6 and TRBJ2-4; 8 positions agree with TRBD1. The CDR3 sequence is 14 residues long. Trimming cost V 5 bases and J 4 bases; bases outside gene matches: 4. The germline CDR1 and CDR2 sequences are MNHNY and SVGAGI (reference sequence). The DNA of the CDR3 is TGTGCCAGCAGTCCGGGACAGGAAAAAAACATTCAGTACTTC. Its protein product is CASSPGQEKNIQYF.

The rearrangement joins TRBV7-2 to TRBJ1-3; no clear D gene. CDR1 is SGHTA and CDR2 is FQGNSA in the germline V gene. This CDR3 has 16 amino acids. V was cut by 2 bases and J by 0 bases, with 11 bases left in between. The CDR3 DNA reads as TGTGCCAGCAGCTTACTGTCCACAGTCTCTGGAAACACCATATATTTT. This translates into CASSLLSTVSGNTIYF. The whole variable domain, filled in from reference TRBV7-2 and TRBJ1-3, reads GAGVSQSPSNKVTEKGKDVELRCDPISGHTALYWYRQSLGQGLEFLIYFQGNSAPDKSGLPSDRFSAERTGGSVSTLTIQRTQQEDSAVYLCASSLLSTVSGNTIYFGEGSWLTVV.

This chain uses TRBV15 with TRBJ2-1; D is perhaps TRBD1 (6 bases). Germline values: CDR1 LNHNV, CDR2 YYDKDF (reference sequence). V lost 4 bases, J lost 1 base, and 11 bases lay in between. This CDR3 is built from 15 residues. The CDR3 is CATSKIRGSYNEQFF. Here the CDR3 DNA reads TGTGCCACCAGCAAAATCAGGGGATCCTACAATGAGCAGTTCTTC. Full variable domain (missing parts from reference TRBV15 and TRBJ2-1): DAMVIQNPRYQVTQFGKPVTLSCSQTLNHNVMYWYQQKSSQAPKLLFHYYDKDFNNEADTPDNFQSRRPNTSFCFLDIRSPGLGDTAMYLCATSKIRGSYNEQFFGPGTRLTVL.

The gene calls are TRBV20-1 and TRBJ1-4; D remains ambiguous. The CDR3 is 13 residues long. Trimming shortened V by 3 bases and J by 8 bases, and 13 bases separated the two germline ends. Germline values: CDR1 DFQATT, CDR2 SNEGSKA (reference sequence). CDR3 residues: CSASNRGAEKLFF. CDR3 bases: TGCAGTGCTAGTAATCGTGGAGCAGAAAAACTGTTTTTT.

The CDR3 sequence is CATRPLREGRGGYTF. In DNA, the CDR3 is TGTGCCACGCGCCCCTTGAGGGAGGGGCGAGGTGGCTACACCTTC. The chain links TRBV2 to TRBJ1-2, with D possibly matching TRBD1 (5 bases). The V gene lost 10 bases and the J gene lost 7 bases, with 25 bases spanning the gap. The CDR3 runs 15 residues. Germline V CDR1 and CDR2: SNHLY, FYNNEI.

The chain carries TRBV2 and TRBJ1-1; D not resolved. This CDR3 comprises 12 residues. The V end was cut by 5 bases, the J end by 2 bases, with 6 bases between. The germline V gene encodes CDR1 SNHLY and CDR2 FYNNEI. The DNA for the CDR3 is TGTGCCAGCAGTATAGGAAACACTGAAGCTTTCTTT. As protein: CASSIGNTEAFF.

The chain recombines TRBV10-3 with TRBJ2-5, with 10 bases that match TRBD1. Germline loops: CDR1 ENHRY, CDR2 SYGVKD. The CDR3 sequence is 14 residues long. Germline trimming cut 6 bases from V and 2 bases from J; bases unmatched to any gene: 3. In DNA form, the CDR3 reads TGTGCCATCAGCTTGGACAGGGGGCAAGAGACCCAGTACTTC. Protein product: CAISLDRGQETQYF.

The chain couples TRBV9 to TRBJ1-1; 7 nucleotides agree with TRBD1. Germline values: CDR1 SGDLS, CDR2 YYNGEE. The CDR3 totals 14 residues. The V segment lost 4 bases and the J segment 5 bases; nucleotides outside the gene matches: 8. CDR3 coding DNA: TGTGCCAGCAGCTTACAGGGGAGGGGGACTGAAGCTTTCTTT. Protein: CASSLQGRGTEAFF.

The chain joins TRBV5-1 to TRBJ2-7, with D possibly being TRBD1 (5 bases). This CDR3 has 12 residues. Germline V gene data show CDR1 as SGHRS and CDR2 as YFSETQ. V shed 4 bases and J shed 2 bases, with 7 bases lying between them. The chain's CDR3 is CASSGRAYEQYF. The CDR3 coding sequence is TGCGCCAGCAGCGGCAGGGCCTACGAGCAGTACTTC.

The chain carries TRBV5-3 and TRBJ1-4; D unclear. TRBV5-3 counts as an open reading frame of uncertain function. Deletions cut 1 base from V and 16 bases from J, with 17 bases between. This CDR3 has 13 amino acids. CDR3 sequence: CARSLKTRRVRFF. The CDR3 DNA is TGTGCCAGAAGCTTGAAAACCCGACGGGTGAGGTTTTTT.

This clone was seen just once. The V gene is TRBV2, the J gene TRBJ1-2, with 8 bases matching TRBD1. CDR1 and CDR2 (germline): SNHLY, FYNNEI. J was trimmed by 4 bases and V by 10 bases; bases with no gene match: 11. This CDR3 region has 14 residues. The CDR3 DNA follows: TGTGCCATTGCATACAGGGGGGATGGCTATGGCTACACCTTC. This translates into CAIAYRGDGYGYTF.

This clone occurred a few times. The chain joins TRBV28 to TRBJ1-2, with D possibly matching TRBD1 (5 bases). The CDR3 runs to 13 residues. The germline CDR1 and CDR2 sequences are MDHEN and SYDVKM. V lost 1 base, J lost 8 bases, and 11 bases lay in between. CDR3 residues: CASSLLGTGGYTF. For the CDR3, the DNA is TGTGCCAGCAGTTTATTAGGGACGGGAGGCTACACCTTC.

V is TRBV10-3 and J is TRBJ1-3; D remains unclear. This CDR3 has 15 residues. The V end lost 10 bases, the J end lost 0 bases, and 16 bases lay between the germline ends. Germline V gene sequence: CDR1 ENHRY, CDR2 SYGVKD. The CDR3 DNA sequence: TGTGCCACGGCCGGGCCAGATAACTCTGGAAACACCATATATTTT. Its translation is CATAGPDNSGNTIYF.

This clone was seen a few times. The chain uses TRBV4-3 and TRBJ2-5, with 9 bases matching TRBD2. Germline CDR1 is LGHNA and CDR2 is YSLEER. The CDR3 consists of 18 residues. V gave up 4 bases and J gave up 5 bases; unmatched junction bases: 17. The CDR3 DNA reads as TGCGCCAGCAGCCGAGTCCAAGGCCTAGCGGGGTCCGTCGAGACCCAGTACTTC. This sequence encodes CASSRVQGLAGSVETQYF.

This clone was picked up one time. The chain combines TRBV6-4 with TRBJ2-1; D might be TRBD2 (5 bases). This CDR3 is built from 13 residues. The ends were cut back, 2 bases at V and 6 bases at J, with 8 bases in the middle. CDR1 is MRHNA and CDR2 is SNTAGT in the germline V gene. Written as DNA, the CDR3 is TGTGCCAGCAGTGACCTCGGGGTCAATGAGCAGTTCTTC. Amino acids: CASSDLGVNEQFF.